This TCR beta chain was recorded in a study of blood T cell repertoires in COVID-19. Study in general: What the recovered Cohort 3 donors had was two negative PCRs, clearance, or symptom resolution. Spain, Italy and the United States supplied samples that represented acute and convalescent COVID-19.

Participant ages covered about 18 to 89 years across about two dozen US areas. Participant reports of clinical history set cohort assignment. Assay: immunoSEQ multiplex PCR; the TCRdb copy retains only in-frame clones and omits some. The sample consists of hundreds of thousands of clones, roughly 86% of them appearing once. After removal of 4 bases from V and 5 bases from J, the junction contained 9 bases not matched to a gene. Germline CDR1 and CDR2: SGHNT and YYREEE (reference sequence). The CDR3 contains 14 residues. What was sequenced was PBMCs or T cells enriched from blood (not recorded which). The V gene is TRBV5-4, the J gene TRBJ2-7; 7 bases are shared with TRBD2. This sequence originates from a man between 35 and 55 years old in a cohort exposed to, infected with or recovered from COVID-19 (not recorded which). CDR3 region: CASSPSGNSHEQYF. CDR3 DNA: TGTGCCAGCAGCCCGAGCGGGAATTCCCACGAGCAGTACTTC.